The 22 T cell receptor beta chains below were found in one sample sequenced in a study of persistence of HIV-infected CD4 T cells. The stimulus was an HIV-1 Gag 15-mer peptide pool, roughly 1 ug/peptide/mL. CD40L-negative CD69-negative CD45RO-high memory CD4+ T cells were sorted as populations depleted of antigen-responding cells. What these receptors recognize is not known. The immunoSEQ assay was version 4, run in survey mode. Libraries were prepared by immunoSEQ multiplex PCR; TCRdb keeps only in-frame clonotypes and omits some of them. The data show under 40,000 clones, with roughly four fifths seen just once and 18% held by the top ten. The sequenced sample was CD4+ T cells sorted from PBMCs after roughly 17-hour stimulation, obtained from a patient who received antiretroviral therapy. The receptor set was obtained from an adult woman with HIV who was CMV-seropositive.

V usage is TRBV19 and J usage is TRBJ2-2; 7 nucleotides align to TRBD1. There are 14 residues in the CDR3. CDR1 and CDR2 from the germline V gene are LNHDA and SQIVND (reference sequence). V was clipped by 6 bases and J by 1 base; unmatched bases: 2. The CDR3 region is CASRRDRNTGELFF. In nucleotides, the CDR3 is TGTGCCAGTAGACGGGACAGGAACACCGGGGAGCTGTTTTTT.

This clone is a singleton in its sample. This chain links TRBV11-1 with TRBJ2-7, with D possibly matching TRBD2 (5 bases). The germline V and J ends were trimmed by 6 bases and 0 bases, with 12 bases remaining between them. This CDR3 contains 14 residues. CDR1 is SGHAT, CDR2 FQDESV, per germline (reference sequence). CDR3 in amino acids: CASRLTGSSYEQYF. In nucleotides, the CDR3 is TGTGCCAGCAGGTTAACGGGGAGCTCCTACGAGCAGTACTTC.

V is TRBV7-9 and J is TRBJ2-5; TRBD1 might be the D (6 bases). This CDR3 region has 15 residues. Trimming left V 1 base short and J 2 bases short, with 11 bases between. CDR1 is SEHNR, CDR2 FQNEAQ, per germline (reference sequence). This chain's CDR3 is CASSLVGRGQETQYF. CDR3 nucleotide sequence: TGTGCCAGCAGCTTAGTGGGCAGGGGTCAAGAGACCCAGTACTTC.

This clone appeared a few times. The DNA for the CDR3 is TGTGCCAGCAGCTTAGATTTTAGTTTGGGGGCGAACACTGAAGCTTTCTTT. Translating gives CASSLDFSLGANTEAFF. This sequence joins TRBV7-9 and TRBJ1-1; D may be TRBD1 (6 bases). Germline CDR1 is SEHNR and CDR2 is FQNEAQ (reference sequence). Trimming left V 1 base short and J 1 base short, with 16 bases between. The CDR3 loop spans 17 amino acids.

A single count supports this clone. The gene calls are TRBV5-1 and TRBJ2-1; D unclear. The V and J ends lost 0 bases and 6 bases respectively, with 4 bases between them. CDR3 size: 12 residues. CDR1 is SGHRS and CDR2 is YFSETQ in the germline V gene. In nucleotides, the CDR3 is TGCGCCAGCAGCTTGGAGGTCAATGAGCAGTTCTTC. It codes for CASSLEVNEQFF.

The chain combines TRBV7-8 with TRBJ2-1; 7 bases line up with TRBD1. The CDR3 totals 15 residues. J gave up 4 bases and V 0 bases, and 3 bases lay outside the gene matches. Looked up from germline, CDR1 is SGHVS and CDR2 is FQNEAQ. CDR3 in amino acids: CASSLAGTEYNEQFF. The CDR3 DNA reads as TGTGCCAGCAGCTTAGCCGGGACAGAGTACAATGAGCAGTTCTTC.

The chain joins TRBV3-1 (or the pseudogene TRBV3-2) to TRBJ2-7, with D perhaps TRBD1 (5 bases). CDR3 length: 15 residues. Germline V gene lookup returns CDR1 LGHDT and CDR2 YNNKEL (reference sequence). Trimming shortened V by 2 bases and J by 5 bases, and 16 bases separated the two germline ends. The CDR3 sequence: CASSQRGHPRDEQYF. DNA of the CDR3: TGTGCCAGCAGCCAAAGAGGACATCCGAGAGACGAGCAGTACTTC.

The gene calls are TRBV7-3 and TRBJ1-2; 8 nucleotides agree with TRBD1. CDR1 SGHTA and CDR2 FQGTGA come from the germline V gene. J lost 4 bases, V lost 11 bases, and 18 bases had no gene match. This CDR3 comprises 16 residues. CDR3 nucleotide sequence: TGTGCCGCCACAGGACAGGGCCGATTTCAACGCTATGGCTACACCTTC. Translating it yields CAATGQGRFQRYGYTF.

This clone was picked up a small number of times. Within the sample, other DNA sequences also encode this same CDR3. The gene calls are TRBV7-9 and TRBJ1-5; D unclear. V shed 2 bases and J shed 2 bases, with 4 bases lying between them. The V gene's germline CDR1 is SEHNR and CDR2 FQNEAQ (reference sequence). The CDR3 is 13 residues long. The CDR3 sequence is CASSLSGNQPQHF. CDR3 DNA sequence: TGTGCCAGCAGCTTATCGGGCAATCAGCCCCAGCATTTT. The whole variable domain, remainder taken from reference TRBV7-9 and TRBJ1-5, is DTGVSQNPRHKITKRGQNVTFRCDPISEHNRLYWYRQTLGQGPEFLTYFQNEAQLEKSRLLSDRFSAERPKGSFSTLEIQRTEQGDSAMYLCASSLSGNQPQHFGDGTRLSIL.

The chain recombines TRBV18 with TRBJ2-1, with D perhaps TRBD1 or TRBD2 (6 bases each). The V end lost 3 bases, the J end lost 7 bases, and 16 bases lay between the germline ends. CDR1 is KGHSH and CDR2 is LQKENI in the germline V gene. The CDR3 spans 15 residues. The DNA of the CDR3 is TGTGCCAGCTCACCGACTGATGGAGGGGGTAATGAGCAGTTCTTC. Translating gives CASSPTDGGGNEQFF.

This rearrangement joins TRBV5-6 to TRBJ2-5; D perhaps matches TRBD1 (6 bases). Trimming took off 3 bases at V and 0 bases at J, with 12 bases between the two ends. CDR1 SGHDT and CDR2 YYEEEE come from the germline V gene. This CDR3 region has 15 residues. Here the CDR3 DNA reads TGTGCCAGCAGCTACCGGACAGTTAACCAAGAGACCCAGTACTTC. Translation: CASSYRTVNQETQYF.

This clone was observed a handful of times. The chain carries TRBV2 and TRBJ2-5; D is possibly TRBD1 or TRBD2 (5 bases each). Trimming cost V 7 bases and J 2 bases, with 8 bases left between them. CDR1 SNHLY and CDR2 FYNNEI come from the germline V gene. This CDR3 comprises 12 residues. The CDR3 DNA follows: TGTGCCAGCAAGAGGGGACAAGAGACCCAGTACTTC. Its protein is CASKRGQETQYF.

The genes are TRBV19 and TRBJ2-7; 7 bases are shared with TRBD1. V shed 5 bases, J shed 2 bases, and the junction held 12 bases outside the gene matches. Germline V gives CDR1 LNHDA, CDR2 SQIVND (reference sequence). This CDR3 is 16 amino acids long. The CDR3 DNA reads TGTGCCAGTAGTCCAGGGACAGCCTCCAGGACCTACGAGCAGTACTTC. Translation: CASSPGTASRTYEQYF. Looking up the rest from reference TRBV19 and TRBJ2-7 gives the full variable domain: DGGITQSPKYLFRKEGQNVTLSCEQNLNHDAMYWYRQDPGQGLRLIYYSQIVNDFQKGDIAEGYSVSREKKESFPLTVTSAQKNPTAFYLCASSPGTASRTYEQYFGPGTRLTVT.

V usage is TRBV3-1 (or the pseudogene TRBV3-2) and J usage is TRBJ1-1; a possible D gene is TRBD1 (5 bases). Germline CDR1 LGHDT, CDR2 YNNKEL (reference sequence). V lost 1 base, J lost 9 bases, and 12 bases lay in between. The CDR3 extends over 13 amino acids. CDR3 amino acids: CASSQVKTGKAFF. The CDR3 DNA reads TGTGCCAGCAGCCAAGTCAAAACAGGTAAAGCTTTCTTT.

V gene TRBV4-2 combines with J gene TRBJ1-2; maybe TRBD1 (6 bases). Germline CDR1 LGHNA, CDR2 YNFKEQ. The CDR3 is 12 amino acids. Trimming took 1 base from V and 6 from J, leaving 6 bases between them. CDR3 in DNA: TGTGCCAGCAGCCAAGGGACAGATGGCTACACCTTC. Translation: CASSQGTDGYTF.

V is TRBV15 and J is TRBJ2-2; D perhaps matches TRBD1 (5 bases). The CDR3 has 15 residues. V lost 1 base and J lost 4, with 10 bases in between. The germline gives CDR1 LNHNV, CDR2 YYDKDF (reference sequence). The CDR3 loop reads CATSRARVTTGELFF. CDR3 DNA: TGTGCCACCAGCAGAGCCAGGGTCACCACCGGGGAGCTGTTTTTT.

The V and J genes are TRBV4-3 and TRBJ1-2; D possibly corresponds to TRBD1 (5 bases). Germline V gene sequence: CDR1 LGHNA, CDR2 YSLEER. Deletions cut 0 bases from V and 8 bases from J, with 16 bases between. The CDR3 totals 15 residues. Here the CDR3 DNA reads TGCGCCAGCAGCCAAGAGAGGCGGACACTCGGGGGCTACACCTTC. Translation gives CASSQERRTLGGYTF.

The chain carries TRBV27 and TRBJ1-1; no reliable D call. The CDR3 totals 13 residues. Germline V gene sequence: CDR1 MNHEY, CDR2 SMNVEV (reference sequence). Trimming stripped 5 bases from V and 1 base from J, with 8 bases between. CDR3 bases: TGTGCCAGCAGTCTAGACAAGAACACTGAAGCTTTCTTT. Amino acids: CASSLDKNTEAFF.

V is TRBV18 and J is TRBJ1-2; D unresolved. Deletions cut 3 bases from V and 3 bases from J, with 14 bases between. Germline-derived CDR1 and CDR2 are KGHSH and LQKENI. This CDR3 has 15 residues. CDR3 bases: TGTGCCAGCTCACCTTACCGGTGGGGTGACTATGGCTACACCTTC. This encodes CASSPYRWGDYGYTF.

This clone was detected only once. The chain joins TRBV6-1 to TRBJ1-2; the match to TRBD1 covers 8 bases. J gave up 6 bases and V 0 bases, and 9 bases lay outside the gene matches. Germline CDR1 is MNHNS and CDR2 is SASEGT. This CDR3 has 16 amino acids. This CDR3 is CASSEASTGGVHGYTF. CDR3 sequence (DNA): TGTGCCAGCAGTGAAGCGTCCACAGGGGGGGTGCATGGCTACACCTTC.

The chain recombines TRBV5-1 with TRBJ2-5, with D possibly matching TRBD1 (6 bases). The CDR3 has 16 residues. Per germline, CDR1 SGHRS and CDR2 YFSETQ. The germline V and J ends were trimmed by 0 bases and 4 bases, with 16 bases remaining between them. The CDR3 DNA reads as TGCGCCAGCAGCTTGGGGGCAGGGGCGCGATCAGAGACCCAGTACTTC. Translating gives CASSLGAGARSETQYF. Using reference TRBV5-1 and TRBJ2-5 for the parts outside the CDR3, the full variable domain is KAGVTQTPRYLIKTRGQQVTLSCSPISGHRSVSWYQQTPGQGLQFLFEYFSETQRNKGNFPGRFSGRQFSNSRSEMNVSTLELGDSALYLCASSLGAGARSETQYFGPGTRLLVL.

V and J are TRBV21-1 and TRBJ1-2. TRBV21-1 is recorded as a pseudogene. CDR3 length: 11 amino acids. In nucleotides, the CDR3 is TGTGCCAGCAGCCGTATCGATGGCTACACCTTC. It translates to CASSRIDGYTF.